Listed below are T cell receptor beta chains from one sample, sequenced in a study of regulatory T cells in long-lasting Graves disease. From the multiplex PCR reads, TCRdb called clonotypes with MiXCR, one entry per CDR3 protein. The table includes 420,000 or so distinct CDR3 sequences, 23% detected once. The specimen was peripheral blood mononuclear cells (PBMCs), collected when the disease was refractory, from a patient treated with antithyroid drugs. The origin of the receptors is a female donor with Graves disease. CDR3s include the opening cysteine and the closing phenylalanine or tryptophan. D genes are given only for firm matches. Only part of the rows carry a size: once, few, many, or a class if the clone is expanded.

TRBV28	-	TRBJ1-4	many	CASNVGGGGSTSEKLFF	TGTGCCAGCAATGTTGGGGGCGGAGGTTCTACGTCCGAAAAACTGTTTTTT
TRBV10-3	-	TRBJ2-7	-	CAISDRSNPYYEQYF	TGTGCCATCAGTGACAGGTCCAACCCCTACTACGAGCAGTACTTC
TRBV27	TRBD1	TRBJ2-7	many	CARTRDRPTYEQYF	TGTGCCAGAACCAGGGACAGACCAACCTACGAGCAGTACTTC
TRBV6-1	TRBD1	TRBJ1-2	-	CASRGDRLYPANYGYTF	TGTGCCAGCAGGGGGGACAGACTTTATCCAGCTAACTATGGCTACACCTTC
TRBV19	-	TRBJ2-7	-	CASSPETVRGDEQYF	TGTGCCAGTAGTCCGGAGACAGTGAGAGGGGACGAGCAGTACTTC
TRBV29-1	TRBD2	TRBJ2-2	-	CSGTSGLTGELFF	TGCAGCGGGACTAGCGGGCTCACCGGGGAGCTGTTTTTT
TRBV3-1	-	TRBJ2-5	-	CASSRMRGHGGGAQYF	TGTGCCAGCAGCCGTATGAGGGGGCATGGTGGGGGGGCCCAGTACTTC
TRBV6-1	TRBD2	TRBJ2-7	-	CASSALAGSSYEQYF	TGTGCCAGCAGTGCCCTAGCGGGTTCGTCCTACGAGCAGTACTTC
TRBV6-1	-	TRBJ1-5	few	CASREGEGNQPQHF	TGTGCCAGCAGGGAAGGGGAGGGCAATCAGCCCCAGCATTTT
TRBV3-1	TRBD2	TRBJ2-7	-	CASSQDLAGYEQYF	TGTGCCAGCAGCCAAGACCTAGCGGGCTACGAGCAGTACTTC
TRBV5-6	-	TRBJ2-7	-	CASSRTATLYEQYF	TGTGCCAGCAGCCGGACGGCGACGCTCTACGAGCAGTACTTC
TRBV12-3/TRBV12-4	-	TRBJ2-5	many	CASTPEDRETQYF	TGTGCCAGCACCCCGGAGGATAGGGAGACCCAGTACTTC
TRBV6-2/TRBV6-3	TRBD2	TRBJ2-4	-	CASTYSGGQNIQYF	TGTGCCAGCACCTATAGCGGGGGCCAAAACATTCAGTACTTC
TRBV7-9	-	TRBJ1-2	-	CASSLDNRDNGYTF	TGTGCCAGCAGCCTGGACAACAGGGATAATGGCTACACCTTC
TRBV6-2/TRBV6-3	-	TRBJ1-5	many	CASRTSSSNQPQHF	TGTGCCAGCAGGACATCTTCTAGCAATCAGCCCCAGCATTTT
TRBV5-1	TRBD2	TRBJ2-7	many	CASSSGTSGNAYEQYF	TGCGCCAGCAGCTCCGGGACTAGCGGGAATGCCTACGAGCAGTACTTC
TRBV24-1	-	TRBJ2-2	-	CATSDWTVGTGELFF	TGTGCCACCAGTGATTGGACAGTGGGCACCGGGGAGCTGTTTTTT
TRBV20-1	-	TRBJ2-5	many	CSARDQAAEEQETQYF	TGCAGTGCTAGAGATCAAGCGGCCGAGGAACAAGAGACCCAGTACTTC
TRBV7-9	TRBD2	TRBJ2-7	many	CASSLGLAAPYEQYF	TGTGCCAGCAGCCTCGGACTAGCGGCGCCCTACGAGCAGTACTTC
TRBV2	TRBD2	TRBJ2-1	-	CASSDIAGGDNEQFF	TGTGCCAGCAGTGACATAGCGGGAGGCGACAATGAGCAGTTCTTC
TRBV7-3	-	TRBJ1-1	few	CASSLGGENTEAFF	TGTGCCAGCAGCTTAGGGGGTGAGAACACTGAAGCTTTCTTT
TRBV5-6	-	TRBJ1-2	-	CASTVGRRYGYTF	TGTGCCAGCACAGTGGGGAGACGTTATGGCTACACCTTC
TRBV27	-	TRBJ2-3	-	CASRRLSTDTQYF	TGTGCCAGCCGGCGGCTCAGCACAGATACGCAGTATTTT
TRBV6-1	TRBD2	TRBJ2-7	many	CASSPGTSGRIYEQYF	TGTGCCAGCAGTCCGGGGACTAGCGGGAGGATCTACGAGCAGTACTTC
TRBV5-1	TRBD1	TRBJ2-7	few	CASSTQDRGFSYEQYF	TGCGCCAGCAGTACCCAAGACAGGGGTTTTTCCTACGAGCAGTACTTC
TRBV2	-	TRBJ2-5	many	CASRSEGETQYF	TGTGCCAGCAGGAGTGAGGGAGAGACCCAGTACTTC
TRBV20-1	TRBD1	TRBJ1-6	many	CSAGTGVNSPLHF	TGCAGTGCCGGGACAGGGGTGAACTCACCCCTCCACTTT
TRBV29-1	-	TRBJ1-2	-	CSVRTPSGGNYGYTF	TGCAGCGTTCGAACCCCGTCGGGAGGGAACTATGGCTACACCTTC
TRBV6-1	-	TRBJ1-2	many	CASSPRGYRGGYTF	TGTGCCAGCAGCCCCAGGGGATACCGTGGTGGCTACACCTTC
TRBV2	-	TRBJ2-1	-	CASIANSREQFF	TGTGCCAGCATCGCGAACAGTCGTGAGCAGTTCTTC
TRBV19	-	TRBJ1-1	few	CASVGGPTEAFF	TGTGCTTCAGTAGGGGGGCCGACTGAAGCTTTCTTT